Reported below is one T cell receptor (beta chain). This clone's antigen is unknown. The junction departs from the called germline gene at one end, perhaps through a read error. To prepare the library, multiplex PCR was applied. Sequencer: Illumina HiSeq 2500. TCRbeta libraries were constructed through three rounds of nested PCR with primers (Table S4) according to protocols modified from ARM-PCR. Before sequencing, PCR products in the 200-500 bp range were cut out of the gel and cleaned up using the QIAquick gel extraction kit. On the authors' methods: Reads were cleaned using Trimmomatic, were merged into complete CDR3 sequences using FLASH, and were assigned to V(D)J germline segments using MiTCR. Clonal diversity was calculated as the inverse Simpson's index using VDJtools. Productive reads were defined as in-frame sequences without a premature stop codon. The raw public reads went through TCRdb reprocessing: fastp at Q25, MiXCR clone calling, in-frame beta chains kept. For every CDR3 protein sequence, its rows merge into one entry that carries the most common genes and DNA. The V and J calls, along with clone size, are taken from TCRdb and not from the paper's own processing. Recorded for this sample are under 95,000 distinct CDR3 sequences; about 82% of them occurred a single time. Roughly half of the sample lies in the top ten.

This entry comes from a study of tumor and adjacent non-tumor tissue in lung cancer (dated by TCRdb to 2016 to 2019). For the wider study: By cancer type, the cohort comprised 11 to 12 adenocarcinoma patients, 2 squamous cell carcinoma patients and 1 small cell lung cancer patient. The study compared bulk TCRbeta repertoires between lung tumor tissue and matched distant non-tumor lung tissue from more than twelve lung cancer patients. For each patient, one tumor sample and one normal lung sample were taken, giving around 30 paired specimens that underwent TCRbeta CDR3 sequencing. The 15 or so patients were aged roughly 31 to 85 years, included 10 men and 5 women, and had TNM stage I to III disease. Sequencing generated a total of around 120 million productive TCRbeta reads, averaging around 4 million reads per sample.

The CDR3 starts with the cysteine, ends with the phenylalanine, and has 16 residues. Of all the DNA, just the CDR3 is kept, 48 bases in frame from base 1. Findings and caveats that apply to the study as a whole: Only roughly 14 patients were in the cohort, and the authors stated that larger samples and more detailed clinical data are needed. The top 100 clones accounted for a significantly larger cumulative portion of the repertoire in normal lung than in tumor tissue. The methods do not name the sequencing platform or mention unique molecular identifiers. Peripheral blood was not sequenced, so blood TCRbeta repertoires in these lung cancer patients were not examined. Significantly higher TCR diversity was found in younger patients, and higher tumor TCR diversity was associated with shorter overall and disease-free survival. Tumor tissue showed significantly higher TCR diversity (inverse Simpson) than normal lung tissue, at around 460 vs 160 (P = 0.0075, Mann-Whitney U test).

RNA was isolated from bulk, unsorted tissue, and RNA quality was assessed with a NanoDrop ND-1000 and an Agilent 2100. Normal lung samples were distant non-tumor tissue taken more than 3 cm from the tumor edge. The donors were newly diagnosed lung cancer patients admitted for thoracic surgery in China from August to November 2014 who had not received prior chemotherapy. Patients with previous radiotherapy or chemotherapy, or with another concurrent cancer, were excluded from the study. Pieces of surgical tissue measuring roughly 1-2.1 cm3 were kept in RNAlater solution and held at -80 degrees C until needed.

The clonotype originates from a man in his sixties with non-small cell lung cancer. The rearrangement combines TRBV12-3 or TRBV12-4 with TRBJ2-5; 12 central nucleotides agree with TRBD2. Specimen: distant non-tumor lung tissue. The nucleotide sequence reads TGTCCCAGCAGTTTGGCTAGCGGGGGGGCCATGGAGACCCAGTACTTC. It translates to CPSSLASGGAMETQYF.